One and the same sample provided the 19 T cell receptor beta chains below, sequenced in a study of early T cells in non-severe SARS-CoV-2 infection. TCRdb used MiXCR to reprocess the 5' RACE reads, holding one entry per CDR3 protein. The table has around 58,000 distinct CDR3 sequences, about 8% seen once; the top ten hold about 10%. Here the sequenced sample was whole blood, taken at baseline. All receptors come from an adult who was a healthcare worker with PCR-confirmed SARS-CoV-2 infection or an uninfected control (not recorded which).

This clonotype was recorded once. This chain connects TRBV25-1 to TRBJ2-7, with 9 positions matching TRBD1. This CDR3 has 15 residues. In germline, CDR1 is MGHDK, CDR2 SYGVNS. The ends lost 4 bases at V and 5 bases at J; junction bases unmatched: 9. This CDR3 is CASSGDREKSNEQYF. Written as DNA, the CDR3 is TGTGCCAGCAGTGGGGACAGGGAAAAGTCCAACGAGCAGTACTTC.

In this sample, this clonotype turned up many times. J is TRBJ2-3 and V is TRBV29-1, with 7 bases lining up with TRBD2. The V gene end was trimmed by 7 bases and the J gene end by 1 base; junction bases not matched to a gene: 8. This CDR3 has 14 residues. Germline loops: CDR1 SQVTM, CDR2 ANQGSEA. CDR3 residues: CSGSGEGGTDTQYF. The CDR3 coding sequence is TGCAGCGGATCGGGGGAGGGAGGCACAGATACGCAGTATTTT.

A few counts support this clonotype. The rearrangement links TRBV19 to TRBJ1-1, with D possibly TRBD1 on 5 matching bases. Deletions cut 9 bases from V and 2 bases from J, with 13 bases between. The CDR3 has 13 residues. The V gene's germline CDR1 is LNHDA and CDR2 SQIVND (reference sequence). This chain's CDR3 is CASQVGANTEAFF. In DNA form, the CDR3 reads TGTGCCAGCCAGGTTGGGGCTAACACTGAAGCTTTCTTT.

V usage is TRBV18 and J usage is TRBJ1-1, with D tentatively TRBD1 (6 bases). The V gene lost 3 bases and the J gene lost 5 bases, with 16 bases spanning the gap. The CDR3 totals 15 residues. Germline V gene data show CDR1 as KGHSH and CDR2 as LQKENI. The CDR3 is CASSPTQGEGTEAFF. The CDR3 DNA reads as TGTGCCAGCTCACCCACACAGGGTGAGGGAACTGAAGCTTTCTTT.

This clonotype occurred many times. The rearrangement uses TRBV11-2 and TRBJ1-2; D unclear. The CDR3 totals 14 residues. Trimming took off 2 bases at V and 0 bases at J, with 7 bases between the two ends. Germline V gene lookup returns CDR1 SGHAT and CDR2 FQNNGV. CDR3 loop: CASSLTSSNYGYTF. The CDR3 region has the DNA TGTGCCAGCAGCTTAACCAGCTCTAACTATGGCTACACCTTC.

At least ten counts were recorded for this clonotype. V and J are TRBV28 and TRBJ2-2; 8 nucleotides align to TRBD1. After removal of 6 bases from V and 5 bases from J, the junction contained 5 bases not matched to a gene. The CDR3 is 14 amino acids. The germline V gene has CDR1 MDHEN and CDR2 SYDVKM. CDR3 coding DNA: TGTGCCAGCAGCACAACAGGGGGAACCGGGGAGCTGTTTTTT. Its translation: CASSTTGGTGELFF.

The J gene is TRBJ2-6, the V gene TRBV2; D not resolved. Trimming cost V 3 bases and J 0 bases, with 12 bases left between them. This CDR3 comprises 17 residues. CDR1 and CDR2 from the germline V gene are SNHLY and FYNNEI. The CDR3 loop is CASSDRLASSGANVLTF. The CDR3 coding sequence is TGTGCCAGCAGTGATAGATTGGCAAGCTCTGGGGCCAACGTCCTGACTTTC.

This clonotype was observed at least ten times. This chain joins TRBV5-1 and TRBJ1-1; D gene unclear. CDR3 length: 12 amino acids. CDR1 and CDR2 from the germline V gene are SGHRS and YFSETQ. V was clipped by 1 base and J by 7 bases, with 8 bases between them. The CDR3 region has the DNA TGCGCCAGCAGCTTGAACGCGGGTGAAGCTTTCTTT. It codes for CASSLNAGEAFF.

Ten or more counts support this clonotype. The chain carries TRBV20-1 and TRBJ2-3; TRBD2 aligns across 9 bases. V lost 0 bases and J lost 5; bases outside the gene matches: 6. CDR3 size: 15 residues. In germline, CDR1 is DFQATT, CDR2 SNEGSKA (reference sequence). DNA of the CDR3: TGCAGTGCTAGAGACGGCGGGAGGGGTCGAGATACGCAGTATTTT. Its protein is CSARDGGRGRDTQYF.

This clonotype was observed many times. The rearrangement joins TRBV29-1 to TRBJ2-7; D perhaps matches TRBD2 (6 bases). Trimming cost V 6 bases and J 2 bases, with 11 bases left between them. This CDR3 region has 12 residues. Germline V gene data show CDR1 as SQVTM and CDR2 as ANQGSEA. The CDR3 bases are TGCAGCGTCGGAGGAGGGCCCTACGAGCAGTACTTC. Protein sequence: CSVGGGPYEQYF.

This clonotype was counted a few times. DNA of the CDR3: TGTGCCAGCAGCATCATCCGGGACGCTCCGATGATGCAGTACTTC. The encoded protein is CASSIIRDAPMMQYF. This chain connects TRBV7-9 to TRBJ2-7; D may be TRBD1 or TRBD2 (5 bases each). V was cut by 5 bases and J by 9 bases, with 23 bases left in between. The germline V gene has CDR1 SEHNR and CDR2 FQNEAQ (reference sequence). The CDR3 is 15 amino acids.

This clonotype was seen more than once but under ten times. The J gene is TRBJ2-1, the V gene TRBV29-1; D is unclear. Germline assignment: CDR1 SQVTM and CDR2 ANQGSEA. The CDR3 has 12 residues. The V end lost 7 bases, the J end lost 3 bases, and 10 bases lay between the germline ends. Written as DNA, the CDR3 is TGCAGCGGCCTTCCAGGCTACAATGAGCAGTTCTTC. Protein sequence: CSGLPGYNEQFF.

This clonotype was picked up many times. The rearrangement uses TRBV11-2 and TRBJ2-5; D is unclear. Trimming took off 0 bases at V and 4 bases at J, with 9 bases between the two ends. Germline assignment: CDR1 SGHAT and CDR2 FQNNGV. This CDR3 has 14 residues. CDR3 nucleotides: TGTGCCAGCAGCTTAGACGTCAATGGAGAGACCCAGTACTTC. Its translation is CASSLDVNGETQYF.

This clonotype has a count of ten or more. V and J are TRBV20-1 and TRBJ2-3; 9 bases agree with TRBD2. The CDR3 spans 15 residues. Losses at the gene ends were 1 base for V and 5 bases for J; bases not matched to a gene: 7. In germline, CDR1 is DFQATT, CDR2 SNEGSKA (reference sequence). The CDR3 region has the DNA TGCAGTGCTAGAGGTGGTAGCGGGAGTGTAGATACGCAGTATTTT. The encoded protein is CSARGGSGSVDTQYF.

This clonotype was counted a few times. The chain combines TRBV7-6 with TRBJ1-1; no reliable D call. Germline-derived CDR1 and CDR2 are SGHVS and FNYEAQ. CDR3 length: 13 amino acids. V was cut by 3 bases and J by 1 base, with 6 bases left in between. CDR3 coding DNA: TGTGCCAGCAGCTTGCACCAGAACACTGAAGCTTTCTTT. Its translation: CASSLHQNTEAFF.

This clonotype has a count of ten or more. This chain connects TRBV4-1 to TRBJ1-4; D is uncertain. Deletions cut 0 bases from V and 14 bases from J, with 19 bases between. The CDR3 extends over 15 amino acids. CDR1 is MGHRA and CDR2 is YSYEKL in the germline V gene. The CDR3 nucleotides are TGCGCCAGCAGCCAAGATTTCCGGGGAGTGGAGAAGCTGTTTTTT. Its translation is CASSQDFRGVEKLFF.

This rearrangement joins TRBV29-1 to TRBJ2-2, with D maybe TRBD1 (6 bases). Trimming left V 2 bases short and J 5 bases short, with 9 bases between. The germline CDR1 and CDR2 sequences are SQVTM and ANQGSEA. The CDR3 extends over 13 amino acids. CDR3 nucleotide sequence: TGCAGCGTTGAACAAGGGGGTACCGGGGAGCTGTTTTTT. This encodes CSVEQGGTGELFF.

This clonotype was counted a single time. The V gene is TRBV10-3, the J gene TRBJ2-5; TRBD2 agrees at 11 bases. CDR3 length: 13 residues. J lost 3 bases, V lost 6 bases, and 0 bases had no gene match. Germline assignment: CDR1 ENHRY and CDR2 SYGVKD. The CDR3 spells CAIRTSGKETQYF. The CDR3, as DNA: TGTGCCATCAGGACTAGCGGGAAAGAGACCCAGTACTTC.

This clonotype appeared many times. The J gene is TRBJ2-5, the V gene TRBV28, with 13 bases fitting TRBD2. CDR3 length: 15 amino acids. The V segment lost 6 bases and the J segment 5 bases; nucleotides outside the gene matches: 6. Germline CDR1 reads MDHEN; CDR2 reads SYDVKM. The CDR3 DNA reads TGTGCCAGCAGCCCGGGACTAGCGGGGTTGGAGACCCAGTACTTC. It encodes CASSPGLAGLETQYF. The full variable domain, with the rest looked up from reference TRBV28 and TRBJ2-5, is DVKVTQSSRYLVKRTGEKVFLECVQDMDHENMFWYRQDPGLGLRLIYFSYDVKMKEKGDIPEGYSVSREKKERFSLILESASTNQTSMYLCASSPGLAGLETQYFGPGTRLLVL.